Given below is one T cell receptor (beta chain) in context. CDR3 size: 15 residues. Germline V gives CDR1 LNHNV, CDR2 YYDKDF (reference sequence). V lost 2 bases and J lost 10; bases outside the gene matches: 7. The sample comes from a study of blood T cell repertoires in COVID-19. TCRdb keeps only in-frame clones here, not all; method: immunoSEQ multiplex PCR. Of around 300,000 clones in the sample, around four fifths were seen once. The chain is built from TRBV15 and TRBJ2-1; 11 nucleotides line up with TRBD2. The sequence was collected from a man aged 25 to 45 with active or convalescent COVID-19. The source material was peripheral blood. The CDR3 sequence: CATSRRLAGMGEQFF. CDR3 in DNA: TGTGCCACCAGCAGACGACTAGCGGGGATGGGAGAGCAGTTCTTC. Full variable domain (remainder filled in from reference TRBV15 and TRBJ2-1): DAMVIQNPRYQVTQFGKPVTLSCSQTLNHNVMYWYQQKSSQAPKLLFHYYDKDFNNEADTPDNFQSRRPNTSFCFLDIRSPGLGDTAMYLCATSRRLAGMGEQFFGPGTRLTVL.